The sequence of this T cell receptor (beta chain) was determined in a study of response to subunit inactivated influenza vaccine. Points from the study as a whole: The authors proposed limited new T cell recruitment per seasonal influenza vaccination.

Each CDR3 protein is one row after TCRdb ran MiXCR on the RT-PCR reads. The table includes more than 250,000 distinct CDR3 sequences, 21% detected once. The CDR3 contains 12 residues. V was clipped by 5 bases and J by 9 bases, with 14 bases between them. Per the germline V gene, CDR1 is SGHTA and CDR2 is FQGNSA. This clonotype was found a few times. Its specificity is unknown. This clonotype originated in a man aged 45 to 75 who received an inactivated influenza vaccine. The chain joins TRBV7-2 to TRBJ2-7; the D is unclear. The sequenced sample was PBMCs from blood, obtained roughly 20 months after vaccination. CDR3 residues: CASSERSGRQYF. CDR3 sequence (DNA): TGTGCCAGCAGCGAACGGTCTGGGCGGCAGTACTTC.